The rows below give T cell receptor beta chains drawn from one sample of a study of T cell responses to AZD1222 COVID-19 vaccine. TCRdb's table, derived via immunoSEQ multiplex PCR, lists solely in-frame clones and lacks some. The sample has around 84,000 clones, 80% to 90% seen once; the top ten hold approximately 31%. This specimen consisted of peripheral blood, obtained on day 0 of AZD1222 vaccination. The receptors come from an adult in good health. Both conserved end residues are part of each CDR3. A D gene is named only where the DNA matches it firmly. Only part of the rows carry a size: once, few, many, or a class if the clone is expanded.

cdr3_length,d_call,clone_size,j_call,v_call,cdr3_aa,cdr3_nt
15,.,.,TRBJ2-1,TRBV25-1,CASSEPDSSYNEQFF,TGTGCCAGCAGTGAACCGGATTCCTCCTACAATGAGCAGTTCTTC
14,.,.,TRBJ1-2,TRBV6-5,CASRAPPPNYGYTF,TGTGCCAGCAGGGCACCGCCACCTAACTATGGCTACACCTTC
17,TRBD2,.,TRBJ2-2,TRBV25-1,CASSRRGLAGVPGELFF,TGTGCCAGCAGTCGGCGGGGACTAGCGGGAGTTCCTGGGGAGCTGTTTTTT
13,.,.,TRBJ1-2,TRBV10-1,CASSETGTYGYTF,TGCGCCAGCAGTGAAACGGGGACCTATGGCTACACCTTC
12,.,.,TRBJ2-7,TRBV6-5,CASTDLYYEQYF,TGTGCCAGCACGGACCTCTACTACGAGCAGTACTTC
13,.,.,TRBJ1-1,TRBV7-2,CASSPGPRQGPFF,TGTGCCAGCAGCCCCGGCCCTCGGCAGGGCCCTTTCTTT
14,.,few,TRBJ1-6,TRBV3-1/TRBV3-2,CASSSRVSNSPLHF,TGTGCCAGCAGCTCCCGGGTTTCCAATTCACCCCTCCACTTT
14,TRBD2,.,TRBJ2-1,TRBV3-1/TRBV3-2,CASSPGTSGRPQFF,TGTGCCAGCAGCCCCGGGACTAGCGGGAGACCCCAGTTCTTC
13,.,once,TRBJ2-7,TRBV28,CASRAGTPNEQYF,TGTGCCAGCAGAGCCGGGACGCCCAACGAGCAGTACTTC
14,.,.,TRBJ1-4,TRBV18,CASSPGAFNEKLFF,TGTGCCAGCTCACCAGGGGCTTTTAATGAAAAACTGTTTTTT
17,TRBD2,.,TRBJ2-4,TRBV6-7,CASSTLTSGLAKNIQYF,TGTGCCAGCAGTACCTTGACTAGCGGTCTAGCCAAAAACATTCAGTACTTC
16,TRBD1,.,TRBJ2-7,TRBV6-5,CASSYSYGQGPYEQYF,TGTGCCAGCAGTTACTCCTACGGACAGGGACCTTACGAGCAGTACTTC
13,.,.,TRBJ1-6,TRBV7-3,CASSLGENSPLHF,TGTGCCAGCAGCTTGGGGGAAAATTCACCCCTCCACTTT